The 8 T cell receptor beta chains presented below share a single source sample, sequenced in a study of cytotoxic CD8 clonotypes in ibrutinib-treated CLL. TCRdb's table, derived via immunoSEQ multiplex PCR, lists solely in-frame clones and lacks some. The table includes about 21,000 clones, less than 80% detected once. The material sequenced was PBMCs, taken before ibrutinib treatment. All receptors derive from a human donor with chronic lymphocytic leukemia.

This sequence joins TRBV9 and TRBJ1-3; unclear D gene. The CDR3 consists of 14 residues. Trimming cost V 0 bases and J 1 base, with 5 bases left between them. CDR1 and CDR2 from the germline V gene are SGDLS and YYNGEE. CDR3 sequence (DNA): TGTGCCAGCAGCGTAGGGAGATCTGGAAACACCATATATTTT. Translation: CASSVGRSGNTIYF.

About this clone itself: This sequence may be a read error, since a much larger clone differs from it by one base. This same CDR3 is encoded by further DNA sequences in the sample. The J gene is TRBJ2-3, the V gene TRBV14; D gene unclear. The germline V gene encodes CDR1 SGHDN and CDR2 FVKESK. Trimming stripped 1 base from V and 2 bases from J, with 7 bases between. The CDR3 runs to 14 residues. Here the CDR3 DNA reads TGTGCCAGCAGCCAAGGACGGCACACAGATACGCAGTATTTT. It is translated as CASSQGRHTDTQYF.

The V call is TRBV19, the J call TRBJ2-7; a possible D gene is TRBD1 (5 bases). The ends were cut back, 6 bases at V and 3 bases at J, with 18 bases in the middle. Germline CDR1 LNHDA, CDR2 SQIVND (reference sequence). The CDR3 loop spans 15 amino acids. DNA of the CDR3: TGTGCCAGTAGCCCAAAAGGGCAGGGTCGCTACGAGCAGTACTTC. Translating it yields CASSPKGQGRYEQYF.

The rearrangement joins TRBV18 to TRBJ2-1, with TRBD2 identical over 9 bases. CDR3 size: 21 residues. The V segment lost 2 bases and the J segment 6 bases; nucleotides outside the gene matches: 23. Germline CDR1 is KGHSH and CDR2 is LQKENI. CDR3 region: CASSPFSIQQLSGRKGNEQFF. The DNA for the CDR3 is TGTGCCAGCTCACCATTTTCGATTCAACAACTAAGCGGGAGGAAGGGCAATGAGCAGTTCTTC. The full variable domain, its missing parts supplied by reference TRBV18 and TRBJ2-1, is NAGVMQNPRHLVRRRGQEARLRCSPMKGHSHVYWYRQLPEEGLKFMVYLQKENIIDESGMPKERFSAEFPKEGPSILRIQQVVRGDSAAYFCASSPFSIQQLSGRKGNEQFFGPGTRLTVL.

The CDR3 region is CASSLGRGGQPQHF. In nucleotides, the CDR3 is TGTGCCAGCAGTTTGGGCAGGGGAGGTCAGCCCCAGCATTTT. The rearrangement joins TRBV27 to TRBJ1-5, with D tentatively TRBD1 (6 bases). This CDR3 spans 14 amino acids. With 3 bases removed from V and 6 bases from J, the gap between germline ends came to 12 bases. The germline CDR1 and CDR2 sequences are MNHEY and SMNVEV (reference sequence).

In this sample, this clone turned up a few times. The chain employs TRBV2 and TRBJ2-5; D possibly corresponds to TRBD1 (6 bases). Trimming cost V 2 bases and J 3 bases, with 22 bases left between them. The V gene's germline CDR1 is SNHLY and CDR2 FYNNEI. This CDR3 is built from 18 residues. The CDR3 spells CASSEKRIGTTNKETQYF. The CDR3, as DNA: TGTGCCAGCAGTGAAAAGAGAATAGGGACAACAAACAAAGAGACCCAGTACTTC.

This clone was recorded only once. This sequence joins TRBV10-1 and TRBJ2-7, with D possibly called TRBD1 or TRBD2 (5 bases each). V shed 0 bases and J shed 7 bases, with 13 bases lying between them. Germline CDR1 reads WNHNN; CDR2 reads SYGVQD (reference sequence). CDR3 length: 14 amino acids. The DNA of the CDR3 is TGCGCCAGCAGTGAGTCGGGGGACCCGGAGGAGCAGTACTTC. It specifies CASSESGDPEEQYF.

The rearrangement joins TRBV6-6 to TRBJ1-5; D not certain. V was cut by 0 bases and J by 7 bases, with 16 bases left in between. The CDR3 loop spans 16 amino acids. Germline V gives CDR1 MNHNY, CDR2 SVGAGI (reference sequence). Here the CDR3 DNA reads TGTGCCAGCAGTTACTCGAGTCGGAAGGGTTTACAGCCCCAGCATTTT. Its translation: CASSYSSRKGLQPQHF.